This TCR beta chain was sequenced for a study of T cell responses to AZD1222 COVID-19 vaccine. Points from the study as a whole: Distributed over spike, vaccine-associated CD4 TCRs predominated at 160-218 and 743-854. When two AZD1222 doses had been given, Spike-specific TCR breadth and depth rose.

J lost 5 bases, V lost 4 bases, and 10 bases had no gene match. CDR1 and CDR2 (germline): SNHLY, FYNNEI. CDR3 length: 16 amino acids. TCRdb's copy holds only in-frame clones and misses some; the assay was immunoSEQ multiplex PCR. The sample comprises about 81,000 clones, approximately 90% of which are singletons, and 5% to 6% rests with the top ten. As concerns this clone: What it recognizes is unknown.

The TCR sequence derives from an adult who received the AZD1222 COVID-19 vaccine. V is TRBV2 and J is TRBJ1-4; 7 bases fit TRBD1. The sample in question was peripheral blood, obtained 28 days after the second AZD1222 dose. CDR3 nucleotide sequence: TGTGCCAGCAGTGGGGAAAACCGGGACAGAAATGAAAAACTGTTTTTT. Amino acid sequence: CASSGENRDRNEKLFF.